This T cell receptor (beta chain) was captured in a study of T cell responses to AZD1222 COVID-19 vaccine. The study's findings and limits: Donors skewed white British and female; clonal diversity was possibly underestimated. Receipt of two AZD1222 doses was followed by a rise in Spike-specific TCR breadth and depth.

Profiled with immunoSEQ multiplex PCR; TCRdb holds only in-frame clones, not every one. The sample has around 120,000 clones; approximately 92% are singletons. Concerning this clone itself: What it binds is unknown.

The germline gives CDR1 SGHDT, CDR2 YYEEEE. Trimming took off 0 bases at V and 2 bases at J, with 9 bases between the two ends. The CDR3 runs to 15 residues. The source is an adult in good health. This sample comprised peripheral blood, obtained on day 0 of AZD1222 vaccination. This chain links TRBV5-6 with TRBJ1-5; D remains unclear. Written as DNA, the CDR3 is TGTGCCAGCAGCTTGGCCCGGGAGGGCAATCAGCCCCAGCATTTT. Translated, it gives CASSLAREGNQPQHF.